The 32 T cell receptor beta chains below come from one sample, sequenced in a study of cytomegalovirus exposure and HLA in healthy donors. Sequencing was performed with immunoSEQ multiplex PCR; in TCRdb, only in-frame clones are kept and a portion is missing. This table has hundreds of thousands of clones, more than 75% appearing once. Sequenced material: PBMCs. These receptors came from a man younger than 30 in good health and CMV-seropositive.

The CDR3 protein is CASSQSEEAFF. DNA for the CDR3: TGCGCCAGCAGTCAATCAGAAGAAGCTTTCTTT. The J gene is TRBJ1-1, the V gene TRBV23-1; no definite D call. TRBV23-1 is annotated as an ORF whose role is uncertain. CDR3 size: 11 residues. Trimming removed 0 bases from V and 8 bases from J, with 4 bases in between.

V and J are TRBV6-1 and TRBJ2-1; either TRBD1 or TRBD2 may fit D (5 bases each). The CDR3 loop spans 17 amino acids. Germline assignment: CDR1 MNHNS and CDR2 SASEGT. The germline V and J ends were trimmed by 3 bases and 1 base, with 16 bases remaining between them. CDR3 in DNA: TGTGCCAGCAGTGACCTAAGAGGGGTGCCGTCCTACAATGAGCAGTTCTTC. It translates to CASSDLRGVPSYNEQFF.

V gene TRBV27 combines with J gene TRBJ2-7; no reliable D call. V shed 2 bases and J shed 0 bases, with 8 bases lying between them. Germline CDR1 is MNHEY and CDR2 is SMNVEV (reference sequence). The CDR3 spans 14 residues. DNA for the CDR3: TGTGCCAGCAGTTTAGGCATGAGCTCCTACGAGCAGTACTTC. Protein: CASSLGMSSYEQYF.

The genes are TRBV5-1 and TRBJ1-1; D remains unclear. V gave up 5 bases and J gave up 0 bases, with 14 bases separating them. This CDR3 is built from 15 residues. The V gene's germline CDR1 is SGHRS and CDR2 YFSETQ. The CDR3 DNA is TGCGCCAGCAGATTGATTGGGAGACTGAACACTGAAGCTTTCTTT. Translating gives CASRLIGRLNTEAFF.

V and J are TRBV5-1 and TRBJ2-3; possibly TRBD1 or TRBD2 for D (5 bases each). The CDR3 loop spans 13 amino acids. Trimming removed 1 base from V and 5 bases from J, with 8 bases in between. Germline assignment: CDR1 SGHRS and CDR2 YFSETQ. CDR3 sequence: CASSLIGGDTQYF. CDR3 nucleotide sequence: TGCGCCAGCAGCTTGATTGGGGGAGATACGCAGTATTTT.

The CDR3 coding sequence is TGTGCCAGCAGCCCTAAGACAGGGGGCAATGAGCAGTTCTTC. It translates to CASSPKTGGNEQFF. The chain links TRBV7-9 to TRBJ2-1; 9 positions agree with TRBD1. Per germline, CDR1 SEHNR and CDR2 FQNEAQ (reference sequence). V lost 5 bases, J lost 6 bases, and 5 bases stayed unmatched. The CDR3 covers 14 residues.

CDR3 sequence: CSARDMETQYF. CDR3 DNA: TGCAGTGCTAGAGATATGGAGACCCAGTACTTC. The genes are TRBV20-1 and TRBJ2-5, with D uncertain. The CDR3 is 11 residues long. Trimming removed 0 bases at V and 5 bases at J, with 4 bases between. Looked up from germline, CDR1 is DFQATT and CDR2 is SNEGSKA (reference sequence).

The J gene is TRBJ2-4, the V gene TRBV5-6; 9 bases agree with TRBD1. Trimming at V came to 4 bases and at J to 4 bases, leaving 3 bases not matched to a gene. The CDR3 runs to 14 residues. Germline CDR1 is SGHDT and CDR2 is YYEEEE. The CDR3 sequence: CASSLGQGKNIQYF. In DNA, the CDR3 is TGTGCCAGCAGCCTGGGACAGGGAAAAAACATTCAGTACTTC. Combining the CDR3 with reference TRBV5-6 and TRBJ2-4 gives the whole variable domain DAGVTQSPTHLIKTRGQQVTLRCSPKSGHDTVSWYQQALGQGPQFIFQYYEEEERQRGNFPDRFSGHQFPNYSSELNVNALLLGDSALYLCASSLGQGKNIQYFGAGTRLSVL.

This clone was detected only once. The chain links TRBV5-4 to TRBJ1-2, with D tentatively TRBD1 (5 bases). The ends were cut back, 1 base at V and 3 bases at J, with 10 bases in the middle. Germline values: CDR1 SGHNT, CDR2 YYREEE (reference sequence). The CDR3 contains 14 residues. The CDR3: CASSLNGADYGYTF. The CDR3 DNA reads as TGTGCCAGCAGCTTGAACGGGGCGGACTATGGCTACACCTTC. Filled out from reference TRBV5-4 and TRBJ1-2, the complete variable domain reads ETGVTQSPTHLIKTRGQQVTLRCSSQSGHNTVSWYQQALGQGPQFIFQYYREEENGRGNFPPRFSGLQFPNYSSELNVNALELDDSALYLCASSLNGADYGYTFGSGTRLTVV.

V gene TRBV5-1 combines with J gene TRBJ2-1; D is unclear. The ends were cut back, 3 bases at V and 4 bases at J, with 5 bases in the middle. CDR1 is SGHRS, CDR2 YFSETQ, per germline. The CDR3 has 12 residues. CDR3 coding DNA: TGCGCCAGCAGCTCGCTATACAATGAGCAGTTCTTC. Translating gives CASSSLYNEQFF.

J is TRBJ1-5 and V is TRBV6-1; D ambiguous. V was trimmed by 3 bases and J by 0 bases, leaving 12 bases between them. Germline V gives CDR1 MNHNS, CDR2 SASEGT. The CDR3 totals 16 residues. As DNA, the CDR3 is TGTGCCAGCAGTGATTGGGTCAGCCATAGCAATCAGCCCCAGCATTTT. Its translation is CASSDWVSHSNQPQHF.

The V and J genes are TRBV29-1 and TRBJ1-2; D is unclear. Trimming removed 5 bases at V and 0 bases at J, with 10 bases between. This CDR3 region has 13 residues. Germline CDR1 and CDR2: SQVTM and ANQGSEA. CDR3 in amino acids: CSVTGLANYGYTF. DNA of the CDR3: TGCAGCGTTACGGGGTTAGCTAACTATGGCTACACCTTC.

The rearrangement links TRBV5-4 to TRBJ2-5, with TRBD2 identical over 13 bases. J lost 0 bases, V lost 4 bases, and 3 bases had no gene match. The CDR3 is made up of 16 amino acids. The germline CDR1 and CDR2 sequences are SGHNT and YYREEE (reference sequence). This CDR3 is CASSAGLAGNQETQYF. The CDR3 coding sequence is TGTGCCAGCAGCGCGGGACTAGCGGGGAACCAAGAGACCCAGTACTTC. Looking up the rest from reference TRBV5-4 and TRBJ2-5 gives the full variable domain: ETGVTQSPTHLIKTRGQQVTLRCSSQSGHNTVSWYQQALGQGPQFIFQYYREEENGRGNFPPRFSGLQFPNYSSELNVNALELDDSALYLCASSAGLAGNQETQYFGPGTRLLVL.

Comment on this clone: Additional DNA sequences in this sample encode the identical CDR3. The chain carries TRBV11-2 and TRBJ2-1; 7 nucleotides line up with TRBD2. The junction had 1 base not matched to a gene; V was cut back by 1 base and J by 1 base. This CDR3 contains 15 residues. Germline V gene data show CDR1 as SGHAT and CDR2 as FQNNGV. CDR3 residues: CASSLVRGSYNEQFF. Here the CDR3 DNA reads TGTGCCAGCAGCTTAGTGCGGGGGTCCTACAATGAGCAGTTCTTC.

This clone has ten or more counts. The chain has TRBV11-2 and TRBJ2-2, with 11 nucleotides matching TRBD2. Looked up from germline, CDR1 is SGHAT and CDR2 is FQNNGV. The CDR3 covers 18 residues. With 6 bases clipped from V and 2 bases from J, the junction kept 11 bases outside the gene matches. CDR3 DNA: TGTGCCAGCAGGAATGCCGGGACTAGCGGACGTAACACCGGGGAGCTGTTTTTT. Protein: CASRNAGTSGRNTGELFF.

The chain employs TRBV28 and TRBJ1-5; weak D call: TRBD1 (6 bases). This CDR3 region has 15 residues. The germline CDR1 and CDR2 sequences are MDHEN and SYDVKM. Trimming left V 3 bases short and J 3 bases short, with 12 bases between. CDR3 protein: CASSFRQANNQPQHF. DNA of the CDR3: TGTGCCAGCAGTTTCCGACAGGCTAACAATCAGCCCCAGCATTTT.

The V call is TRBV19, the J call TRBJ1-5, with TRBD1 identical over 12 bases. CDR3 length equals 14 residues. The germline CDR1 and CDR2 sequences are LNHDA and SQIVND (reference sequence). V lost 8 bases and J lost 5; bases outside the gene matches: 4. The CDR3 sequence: CASSGTGGHQPQHF. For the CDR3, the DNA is TGTGCCAGTTCCGGGACAGGGGGCCATCAGCCCCAGCATTTT.

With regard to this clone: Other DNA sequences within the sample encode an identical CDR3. The CDR3 protein is CSASTDTQYF. In DNA form, the CDR3 reads TGCAGTGCTAGCACAGATACGCAGTATTTT. J is TRBJ2-3 and V is TRBV20-1; D call uncertain. The CDR3 has 10 residues. Germline V lookup: CDR1 DFQATT, CDR2 SNEGSKA (reference sequence). V was cut by 3 bases and J by 2 bases, with 0 bases left in between.

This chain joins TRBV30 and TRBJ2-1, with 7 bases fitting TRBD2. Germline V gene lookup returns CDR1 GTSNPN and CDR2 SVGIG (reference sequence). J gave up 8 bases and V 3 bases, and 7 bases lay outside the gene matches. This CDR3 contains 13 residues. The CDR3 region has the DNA TGTGCCTGGAGGGGAGGGTCGAGAGATGAGCAGTTCTTC. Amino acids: CAWRGGSRDEQFF.

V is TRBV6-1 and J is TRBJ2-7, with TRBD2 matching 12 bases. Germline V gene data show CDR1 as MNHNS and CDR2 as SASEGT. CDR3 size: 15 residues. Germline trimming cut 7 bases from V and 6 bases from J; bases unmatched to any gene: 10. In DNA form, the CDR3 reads TGTGCCAGCAATCTACTAGGACTAGCGGGATCCGAGCAGTACTTC. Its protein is CASNLLGLAGSEQYF.

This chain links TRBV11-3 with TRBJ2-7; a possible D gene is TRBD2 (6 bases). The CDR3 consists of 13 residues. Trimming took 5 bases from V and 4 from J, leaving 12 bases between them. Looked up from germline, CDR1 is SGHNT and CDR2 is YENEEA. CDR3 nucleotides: TGTGCCAGCAGCCCGGGAGAAGGTTACGAGCAGTACTTC. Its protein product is CASSPGEGYEQYF.

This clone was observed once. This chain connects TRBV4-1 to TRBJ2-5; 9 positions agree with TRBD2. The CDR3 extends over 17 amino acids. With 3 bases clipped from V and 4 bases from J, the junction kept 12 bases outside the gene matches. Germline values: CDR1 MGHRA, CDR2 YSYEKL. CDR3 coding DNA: TGCGCCAGCAGCCAGGTGGTAGCGGGAGTTGGGGGAGAGACCCAGTACTTC. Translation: CASSQVVAGVGGETQYF.

The CDR3 DNA is TGCGCCAGCAGGGGGGAGGGCCTAGAGACCCAGTACTTC. It encodes CASRGEGLETQYF. This sequence joins TRBV5-1 and TRBJ2-5; 7 nucleotides align to TRBD2. Germline trimming cut 5 bases from V and 4 bases from J; bases unmatched to any gene: 5. The CDR3 loop spans 13 amino acids. CDR1 is SGHRS, CDR2 YFSETQ, per germline.

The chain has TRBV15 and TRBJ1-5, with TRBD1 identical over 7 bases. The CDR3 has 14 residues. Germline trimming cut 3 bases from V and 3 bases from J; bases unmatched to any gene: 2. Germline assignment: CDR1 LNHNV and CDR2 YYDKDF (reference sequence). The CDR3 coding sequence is TGTGCCACCAGCAGGGGACAGTACAATCAGCCCCAGCATTTT. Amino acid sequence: CATSRGQYNQPQHF.

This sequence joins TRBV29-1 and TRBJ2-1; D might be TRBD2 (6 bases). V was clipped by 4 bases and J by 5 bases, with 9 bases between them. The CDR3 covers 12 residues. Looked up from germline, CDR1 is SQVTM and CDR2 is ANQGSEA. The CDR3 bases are TGCAGCGTTGGTCCGGGGGACAATGAGCAGTTCTTC. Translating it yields CSVGPGDNEQFF.

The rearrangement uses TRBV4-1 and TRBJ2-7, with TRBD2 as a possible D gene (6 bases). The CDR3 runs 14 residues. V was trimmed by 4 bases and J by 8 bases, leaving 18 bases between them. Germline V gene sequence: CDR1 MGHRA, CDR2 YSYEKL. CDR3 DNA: TGCGCCAGCAGCCCCTTGGGAATTAGCGGCCAGCAGTACTTC. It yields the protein CASSPLGISGQQYF.

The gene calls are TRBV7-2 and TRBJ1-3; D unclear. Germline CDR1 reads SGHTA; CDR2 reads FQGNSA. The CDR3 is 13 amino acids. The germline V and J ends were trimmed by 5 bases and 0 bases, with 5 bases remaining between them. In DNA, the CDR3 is TGTGCCAGCAGCCCAAGCTCTGGAAACACCATATATTTT. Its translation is CASSPSSGNTIYF.

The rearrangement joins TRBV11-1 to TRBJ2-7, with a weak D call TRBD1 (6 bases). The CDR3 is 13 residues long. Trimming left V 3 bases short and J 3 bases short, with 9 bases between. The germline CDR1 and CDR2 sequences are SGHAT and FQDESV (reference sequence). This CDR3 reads CASSFQDSYEQYF. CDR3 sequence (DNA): TGTGCCAGCAGCTTCCAGGACAGCTACGAGCAGTACTTC.

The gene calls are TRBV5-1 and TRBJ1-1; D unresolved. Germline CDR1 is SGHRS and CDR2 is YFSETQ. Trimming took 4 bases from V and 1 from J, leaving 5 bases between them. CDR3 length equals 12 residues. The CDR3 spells CASSGKNTEAFF. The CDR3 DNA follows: TGCGCCAGCAGCGGCAAGAACACTGAAGCTTTCTTT.

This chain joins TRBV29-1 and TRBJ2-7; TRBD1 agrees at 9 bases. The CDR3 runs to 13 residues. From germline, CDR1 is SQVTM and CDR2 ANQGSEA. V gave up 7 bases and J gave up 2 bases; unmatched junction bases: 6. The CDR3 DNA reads TGCAGCGCTTGGACAGGGGTAGCCTACGAGCAGTACTTC. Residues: CSAWTGVAYEQYF.

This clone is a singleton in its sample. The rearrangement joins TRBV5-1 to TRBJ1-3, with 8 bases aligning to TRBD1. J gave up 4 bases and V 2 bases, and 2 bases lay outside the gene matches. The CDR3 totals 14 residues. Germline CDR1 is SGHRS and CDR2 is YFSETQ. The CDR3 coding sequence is TGCGCCAGCAGCTTCCGGGACAGGGGAAACACCATATATTTT. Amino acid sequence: CASSFRDRGNTIYF.

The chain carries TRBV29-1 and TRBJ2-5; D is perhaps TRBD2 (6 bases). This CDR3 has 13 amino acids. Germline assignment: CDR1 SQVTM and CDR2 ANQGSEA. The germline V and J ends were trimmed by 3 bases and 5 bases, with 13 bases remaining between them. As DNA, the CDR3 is TGCAGCGTTGAGTCAGGCGGGACCGAGACCCAGTACTTC. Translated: CSVESGGTETQYF.